This T cell receptor (beta chain) was identified in a study of blood T cell repertoires in COVID-19. Across the whole study: The United States, Italy and Spain were the sources of the acute and convalescent COVID-19 samples. T cells, B-cell-depleted T cells, or PBMCs provided the cDNA or gDNA that served as material.

In the source study's methods: Researchers report that nucleated cell counts were estimated from reference gene primer amplification. The data were produced by immunoSEQ multiplex PCR, yet TCRdb's version contains in-frame clones alone and is incomplete. V and J calls and clone size are copied from that table; D and trimming were computed from the DNA. The data contain 180,000 or so clones, about 85% of them singletons. The CDR3 has 16 residues. CDR1 SEHNR and CDR2 FQNEAQ come from the germline V gene (reference sequence). J gave up 6 bases and V 1 base, and 8 bases lay outside the gene matches. The chain employs TRBV7-9 and TRBJ2-7, with 11 nucleotides matching TRBD2. This clonotype was obtained from a man aged 55 to 69 who had recovered from COVID-19. The sequenced sample was peripheral blood. DNA for the CDR3: TGTGCCAGCAGCTTAGATGGTAGCGGGGGGGCCTTCGAGCAGTACTTC. This encodes CASSLDGSGGAFEQYF.